A single TCR beta chain is shown here with its context. The antigen is unknown. 13 Jbeta primers and 60 Vbeta primers were used for the PCR. TCRdb's table, derived via immunoSEQ multiplex PCR, lists solely in-frame clones and lacks some. This table has around 140,000 clones, approximately 70% appearing once. These data originate in a study of cytomegalovirus exposure and HLA in healthy donors. Study results and limitations: 87-base-pair reads could not separate some V segments, including TRBV6-2 and TRBV6-3. Common viral pathogens were later found to be apparently linked to several of the most significant clusters.

The CDR3 has 14 residues. The germline V gene has CDR1 MDHEN and CDR2 SYDVKM. Losses at the gene ends were 3 bases for V and 2 bases for J; bases not matched to a gene: 2. Sequencing used PBMCs. The V gene is TRBV28, the J gene TRBJ2-3; 7 bases map to TRBD2. The TCR was taken from an older woman in good health and CMV-seronegative. Here the CDR3 DNA reads TGTGCCAGCAGTTTGGGACTAAACACAGATACGCAGTATTTT. This codes for CASSLGLNTDTQYF.